This T cell receptor beta chain is from a study of spatial heterogeneity in lung cancer. This clonotype was seen ten or more times. J was trimmed by 2 bases and V by 2 bases; bases with no gene match: 5. There are 16 residues in the CDR3. Germline CDR1 is DFQATT and CDR2 is SNEGSKA (reference sequence). Sample time point: blood at routine non-recurrence follow-up after resection. Sequencing was performed on whole RNA extracted from tumor and nontumor lung tissue, or from frozen PBMC, and the material was left unsorted. TCRdb reprocessed the 5' RACE reads with MiXCR, giving one entry per CDR3 protein. The table has around 25,000 distinct CDR3 sequences, approximately 5.9% seen once.

Material: PBMCs, obtained at follow-up. The sequence was obtained from a female donor with early-stage non-small cell lung cancer. The rearrangement links TRBV20-1 to TRBJ2-3, with TRBD2 matching 12 bases. The CDR3: CSARLAGGPNTDTQYF. The DNA of the CDR3 is TGCAGTGCTAGACTAGCGGGAGGGCCAAACACAGATACGCAGTATTTT.